This T cell receptor (beta chain) was recorded in a study of blood T cell repertoires in COVID-19. Study summary: Acute-phase and convalescent COVID-19 samples originated in the United States, Italy and Spain. PBMCs, B-cell-depleted T cells, or T cells provided the cDNA or gDNA that made up the material.

The authors' processing: The assay estimated nucleated cells by amplifying reference gene primers. TCRdb's table, derived via immunoSEQ multiplex PCR, lists solely in-frame clones and lacks some. The DNA gave D and trimming, while V, J and clone size come from that table. The table has about 200,000 clones, 80% to 85% seen once. Seattle patients were enrolled while actively infected and followed longitudinally. The V end was cut by 5 bases, the J end by 5 bases, with 15 bases between. Germline loops: CDR1 SGHTA, CDR2 FQGTGA. CDR3 length: 14 amino acids. This receptor was taken from a woman aged 80 or over with COVID-19, enrolled during active disease. Material: peripheral blood. The chain is built from TRBV7-3 and TRBJ1-1; a weak D match, TRBD1 (6 bases). CDR3: CASSRAPGETEAFF. The CDR3 DNA sequence: TGTGCCAGCAGCCGAGCTCCAGGGGAGACTGAAGCTTTCTTT.